This T cell receptor beta chain emerged from a study of blood T cell repertoires in COVID-19. Turning to the study itself: Italy, Spain and the United States were the sources of the convalescent and acute COVID-19 samples. From T cells, B-cell-depleted T cells, or PBMCs came the material, which was cDNA or gDNA.

The repertoire was sequenced with immunoSEQ multiplex PCR; TCRdb's copy has only in-frame clones and lacks some. This table has some 63,000 clones, 70% to 90% appearing once. The V gene's germline CDR1 is MNHEY and CDR2 SVGAGI. V dropped 2 bases and J dropped 3; count of bases not matched to a gene: 2. This CDR3 region has 15 residues. This TCR derives from a human donor in a cohort sampled during active COVID-19. Source material: peripheral blood. J is TRBJ1-4 and V is TRBV6-5, with 8 bases matching TRBD1. The CDR3 DNA is TGTGCCAGCAGTTACAAGACAGGGGCTAATGAAAAACTGTTTTTT. This sequence encodes CASSYKTGANEKLFF.